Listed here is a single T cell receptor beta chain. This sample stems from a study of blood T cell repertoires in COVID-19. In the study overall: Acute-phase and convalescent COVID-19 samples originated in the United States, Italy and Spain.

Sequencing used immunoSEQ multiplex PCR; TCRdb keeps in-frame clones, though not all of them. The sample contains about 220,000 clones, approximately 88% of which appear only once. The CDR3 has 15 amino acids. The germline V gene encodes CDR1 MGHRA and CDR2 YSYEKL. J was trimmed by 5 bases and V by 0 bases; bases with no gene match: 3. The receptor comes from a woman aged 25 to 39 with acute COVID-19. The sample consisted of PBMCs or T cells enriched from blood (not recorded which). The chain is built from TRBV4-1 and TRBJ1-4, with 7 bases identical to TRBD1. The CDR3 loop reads CASSQEDRENEKLFF. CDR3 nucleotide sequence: TGCGCCAGCAGCCAAGAAGACAGGGAGAATGAAAAACTGTTTTTT.